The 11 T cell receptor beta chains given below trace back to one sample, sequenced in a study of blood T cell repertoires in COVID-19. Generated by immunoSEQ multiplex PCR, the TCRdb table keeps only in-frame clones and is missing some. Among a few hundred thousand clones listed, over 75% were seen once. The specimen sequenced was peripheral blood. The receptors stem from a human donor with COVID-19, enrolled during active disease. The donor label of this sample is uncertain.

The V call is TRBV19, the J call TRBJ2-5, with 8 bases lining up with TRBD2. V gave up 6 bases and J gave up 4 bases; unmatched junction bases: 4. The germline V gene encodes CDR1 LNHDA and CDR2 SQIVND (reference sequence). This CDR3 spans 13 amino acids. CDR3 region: CASRGLGIETQYF. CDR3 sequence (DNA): TGTGCCAGTAGGGGACTAGGGATAGAGACCCAGTACTTC.

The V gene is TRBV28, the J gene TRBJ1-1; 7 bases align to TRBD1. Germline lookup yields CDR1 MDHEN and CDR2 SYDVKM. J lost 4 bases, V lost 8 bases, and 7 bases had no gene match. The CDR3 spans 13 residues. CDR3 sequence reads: CASRQGFGTEAFF. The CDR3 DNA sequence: TGTGCCAGCCGACAGGGTTTCGGCACTGAAGCTTTCTTT.

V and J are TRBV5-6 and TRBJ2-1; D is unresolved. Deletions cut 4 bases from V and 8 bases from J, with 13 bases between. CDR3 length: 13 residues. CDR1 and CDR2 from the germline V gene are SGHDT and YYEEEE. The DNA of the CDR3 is TGTGCCAGCAGCCCGTCACAGTTCGATGAGCAGTTCTTC. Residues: CASSPSQFDEQFF. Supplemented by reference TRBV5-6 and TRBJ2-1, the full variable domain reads DAGVTQSPTHLIKTRGQQVTLRCSPKSGHDTVSWYQQALGQGPQFIFQYYEEEERQRGNFPDRFSGHQFPNYSSELNVNALLLGDSALYLCASSPSQFDEQFFGPGTRLTVL.

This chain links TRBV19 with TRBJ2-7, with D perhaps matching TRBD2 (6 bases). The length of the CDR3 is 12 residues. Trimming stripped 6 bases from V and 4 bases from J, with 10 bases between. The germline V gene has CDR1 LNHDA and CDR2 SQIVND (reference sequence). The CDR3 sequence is CASRGGAYEQYF. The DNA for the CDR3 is TGTGCCAGTAGGGGCGGGGCGTACGAGCAGTACTTC. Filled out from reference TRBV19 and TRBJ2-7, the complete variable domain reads DGGITQSPKYLFRKEGQNVTLSCEQNLNHDAMYWYRQDPGQGLRLIYYSQIVNDFQKGDIAEGYSVSREKKESFPLTVTSAQKNPTAFYLCASRGGAYEQYFGPGTRLTVT.

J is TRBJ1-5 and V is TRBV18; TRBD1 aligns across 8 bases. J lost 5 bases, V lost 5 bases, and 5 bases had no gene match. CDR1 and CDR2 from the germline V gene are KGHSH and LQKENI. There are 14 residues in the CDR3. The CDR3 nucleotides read TGTGCCAGCTCAACGGACAGGGAGCATCAGCCCCAGCATTTT. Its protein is CASSTDREHQPQHF.

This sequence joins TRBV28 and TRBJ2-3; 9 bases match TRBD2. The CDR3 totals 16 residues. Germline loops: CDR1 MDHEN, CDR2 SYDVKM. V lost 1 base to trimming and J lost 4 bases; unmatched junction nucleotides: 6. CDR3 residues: CASSLFAGLAADTQYF. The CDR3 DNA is TGTGCCAGCAGTTTATTCGCGGGACTAGCTGCAGATACGCAGTATTTT.

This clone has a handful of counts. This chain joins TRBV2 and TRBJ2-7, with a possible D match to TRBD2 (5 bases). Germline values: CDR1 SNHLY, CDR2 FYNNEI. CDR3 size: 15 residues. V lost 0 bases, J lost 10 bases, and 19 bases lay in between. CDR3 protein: CASSEARRVLESQYF. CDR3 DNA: TGTGCCAGCAGTGAAGCGAGGCGGGTTCTTGAGAGTCAGTACTTC.

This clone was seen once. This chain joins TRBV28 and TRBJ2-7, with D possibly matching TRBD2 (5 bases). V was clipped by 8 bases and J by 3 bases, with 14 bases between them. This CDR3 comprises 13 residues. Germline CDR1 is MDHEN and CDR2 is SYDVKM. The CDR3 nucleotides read TGTGCCAGCCATACCAGGAGGATCTACGAGCAGTACTTC. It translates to CASHTRRIYEQYF.

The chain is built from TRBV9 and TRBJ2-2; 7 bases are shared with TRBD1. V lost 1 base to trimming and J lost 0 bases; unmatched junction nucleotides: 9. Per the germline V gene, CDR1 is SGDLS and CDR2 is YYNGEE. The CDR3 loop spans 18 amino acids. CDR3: CASSVTNLGTANTGELFF. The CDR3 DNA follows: TGTGCCAGCAGCGTAACCAACCTCGGGACAGCGAACACCGGGGAGCTGTTTTTT.

The CDR3 sequence is CASSTPGTGLNSPLHF. The CDR3 DNA reads as TGTGCCAGCAGTACCCCCGGGACAGGGCTTAATTCACCCCTCCACTTT. The chain links TRBV2 to TRBJ1-6; 9 bases are shared with TRBD1. Germline loops: CDR1 SNHLY, CDR2 FYNNEI. Germline trimming cut 5 bases from V and 6 bases from J; bases unmatched to any gene: 8. This CDR3 has 16 amino acids.

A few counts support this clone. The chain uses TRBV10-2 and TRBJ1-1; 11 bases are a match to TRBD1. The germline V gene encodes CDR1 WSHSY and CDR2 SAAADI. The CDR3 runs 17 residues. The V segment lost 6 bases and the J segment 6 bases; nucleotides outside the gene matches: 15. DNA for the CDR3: TGCGCCAGCAGAAGGCAAACCATCGGGACAGGGGGTTCTGAAGCTTTCTTT. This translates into CASRRQTIGTGGSEAFF.